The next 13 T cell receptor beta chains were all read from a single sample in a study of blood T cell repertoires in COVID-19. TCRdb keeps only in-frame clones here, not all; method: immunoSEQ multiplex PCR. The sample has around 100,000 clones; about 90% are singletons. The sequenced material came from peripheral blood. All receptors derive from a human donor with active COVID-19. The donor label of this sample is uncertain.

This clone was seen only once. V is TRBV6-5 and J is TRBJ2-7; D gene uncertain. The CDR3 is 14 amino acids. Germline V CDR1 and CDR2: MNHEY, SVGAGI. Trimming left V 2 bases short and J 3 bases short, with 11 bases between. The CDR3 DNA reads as TGTGCCAGCAGTTACGTAGGCCAGCGCTACGAGCAGTACTTC. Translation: CASSYVGQRYEQYF.

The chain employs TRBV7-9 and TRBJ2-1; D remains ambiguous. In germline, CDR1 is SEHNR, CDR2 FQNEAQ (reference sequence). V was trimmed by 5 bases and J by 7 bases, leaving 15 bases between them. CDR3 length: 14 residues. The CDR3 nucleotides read TGTGCCAGCAGCCGGGTCTCTATGGAGAATGAGCAGTTCTTC. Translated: CASSRVSMENEQFF.

The CDR3 DNA follows: TGCGCCTCCCAGGGGCATACGAACACCGGGGAGCTGTTTTTT. Translated, it gives CASQGHTNTGELFF. V and J are TRBV5-1 and TRBJ2-2; TRBD1 is a possible D gene (6 bases). Trimming took off 10 bases at V and 0 bases at J, with 13 bases between the two ends. The CDR3 consists of 14 residues. Germline V gene lookup returns CDR1 SGHRS and CDR2 YFSETQ.

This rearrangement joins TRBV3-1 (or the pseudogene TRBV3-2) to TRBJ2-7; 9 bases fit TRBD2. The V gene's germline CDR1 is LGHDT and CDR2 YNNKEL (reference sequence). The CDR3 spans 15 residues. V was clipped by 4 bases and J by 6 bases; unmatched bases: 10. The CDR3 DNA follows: TGTGCCAGCAGCCCACGGACTAGCGTACTATTCGAGCAGTACTTC. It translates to CASSPRTSVLFEQYF.

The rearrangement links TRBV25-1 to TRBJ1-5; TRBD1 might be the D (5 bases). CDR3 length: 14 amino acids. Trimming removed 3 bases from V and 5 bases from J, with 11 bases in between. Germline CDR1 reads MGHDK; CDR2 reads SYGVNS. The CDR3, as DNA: TGTGCCAGCAGTGAGGGACTGCAAGATCAGCCCCAGCATTTT. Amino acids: CASSEGLQDQPQHF.

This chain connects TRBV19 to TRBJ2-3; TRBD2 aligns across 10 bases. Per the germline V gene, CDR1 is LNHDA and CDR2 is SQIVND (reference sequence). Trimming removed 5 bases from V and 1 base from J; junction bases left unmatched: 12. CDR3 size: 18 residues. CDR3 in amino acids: CASSAYPSLAGGTDTQYF. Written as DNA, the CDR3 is TGTGCCAGTAGTGCCTACCCTTCTCTAGCGGGGGGCACAGATACGCAGTATTTT.

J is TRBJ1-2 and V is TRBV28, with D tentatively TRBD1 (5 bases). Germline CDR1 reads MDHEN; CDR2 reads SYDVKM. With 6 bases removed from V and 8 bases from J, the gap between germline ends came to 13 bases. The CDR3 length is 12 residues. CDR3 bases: TGTGCCAGCAGCCTCAGGGTGGAGGGCTACACCTTC. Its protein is CASSLRVEGYTF.

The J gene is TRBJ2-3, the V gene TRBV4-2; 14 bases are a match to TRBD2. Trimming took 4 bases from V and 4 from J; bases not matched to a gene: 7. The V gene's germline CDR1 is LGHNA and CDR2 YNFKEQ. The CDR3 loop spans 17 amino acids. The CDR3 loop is CASSRETSGGAADTQYF. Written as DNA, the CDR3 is TGTGCCAGCAGCCGTGAGACTAGCGGGGGGGCAGCAGATACGCAGTATTTT.

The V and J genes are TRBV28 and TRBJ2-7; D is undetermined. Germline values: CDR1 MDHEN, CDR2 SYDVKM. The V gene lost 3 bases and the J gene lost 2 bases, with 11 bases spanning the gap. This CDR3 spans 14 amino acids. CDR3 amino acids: CASSLAPSTYEQYF. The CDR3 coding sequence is TGTGCCAGCAGTTTGGCACCATCCACCTACGAGCAGTACTTC.

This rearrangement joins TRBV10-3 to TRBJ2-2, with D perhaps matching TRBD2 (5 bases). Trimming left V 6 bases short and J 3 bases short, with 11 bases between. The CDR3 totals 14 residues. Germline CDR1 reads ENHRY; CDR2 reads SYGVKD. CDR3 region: CAIRLRRDTGELFF. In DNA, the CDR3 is TGTGCCATCAGGCTTCGGCGGGACACCGGGGAGCTGTTTTTT.

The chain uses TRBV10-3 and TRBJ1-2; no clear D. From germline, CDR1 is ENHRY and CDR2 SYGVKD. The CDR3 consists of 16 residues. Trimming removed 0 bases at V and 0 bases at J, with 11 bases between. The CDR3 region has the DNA TGTGCCATCAGTGAGTCTGGCAGGCCAGCTAACTATGGCTACACCTTC. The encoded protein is CAISESGRPANYGYTF.

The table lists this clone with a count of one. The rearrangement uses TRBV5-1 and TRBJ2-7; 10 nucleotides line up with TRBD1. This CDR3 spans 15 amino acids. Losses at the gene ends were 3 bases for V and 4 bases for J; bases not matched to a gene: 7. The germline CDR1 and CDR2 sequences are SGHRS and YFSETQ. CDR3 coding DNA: TGCGCCAGCAGCTCGACAGGGGGCGAACCTTACGAGCAGTACTTC. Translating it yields CASSSTGGEPYEQYF.

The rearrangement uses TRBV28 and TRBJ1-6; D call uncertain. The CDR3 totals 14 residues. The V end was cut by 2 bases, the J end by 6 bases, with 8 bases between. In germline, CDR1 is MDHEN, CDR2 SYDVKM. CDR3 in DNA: TGTGCCAGCAGTTTACTCCCGGGTAATTCACCCCTCCACTTT. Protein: CASSLLPGNSPLHF.